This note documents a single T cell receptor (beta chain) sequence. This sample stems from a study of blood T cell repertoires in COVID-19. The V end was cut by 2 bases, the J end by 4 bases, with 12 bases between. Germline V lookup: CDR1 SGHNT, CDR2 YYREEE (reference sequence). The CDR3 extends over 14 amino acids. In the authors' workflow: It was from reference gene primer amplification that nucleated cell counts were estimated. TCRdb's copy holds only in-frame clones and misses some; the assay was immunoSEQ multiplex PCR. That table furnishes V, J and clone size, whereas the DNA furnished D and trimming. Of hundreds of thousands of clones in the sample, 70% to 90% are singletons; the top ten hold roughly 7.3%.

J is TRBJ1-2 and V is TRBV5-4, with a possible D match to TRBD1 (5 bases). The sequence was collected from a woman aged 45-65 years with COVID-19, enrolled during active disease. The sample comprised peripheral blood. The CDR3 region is CASSFQGMSYGYTF. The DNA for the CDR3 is TGTGCCAGCAGCTTCCAGGGTATGAGCTATGGCTACACCTTC.